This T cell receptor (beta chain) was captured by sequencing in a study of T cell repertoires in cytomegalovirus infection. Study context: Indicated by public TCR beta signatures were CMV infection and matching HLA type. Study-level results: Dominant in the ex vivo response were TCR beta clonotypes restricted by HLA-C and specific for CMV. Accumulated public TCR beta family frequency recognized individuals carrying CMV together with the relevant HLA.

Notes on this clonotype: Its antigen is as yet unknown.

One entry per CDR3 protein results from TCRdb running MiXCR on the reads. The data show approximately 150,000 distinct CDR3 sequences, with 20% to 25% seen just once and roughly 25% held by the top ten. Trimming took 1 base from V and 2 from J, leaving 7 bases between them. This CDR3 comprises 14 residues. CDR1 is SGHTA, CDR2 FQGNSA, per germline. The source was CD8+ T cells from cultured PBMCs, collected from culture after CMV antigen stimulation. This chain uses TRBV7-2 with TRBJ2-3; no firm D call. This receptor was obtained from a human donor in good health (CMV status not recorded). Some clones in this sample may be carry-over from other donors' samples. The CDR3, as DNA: TGTGCCAGCAGCTTAGAGACCCTCACAGATACGCAGTATTTT. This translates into CASSLETLTDTQYF. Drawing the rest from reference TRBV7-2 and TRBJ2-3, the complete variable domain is GAGVSQSPSNKVTEKGKDVELRCDPISGHTALYWYRQSLGQGLEFLIYFQGNSAPDKSGLPSDRFSAERTGGSVSTLTIQRTQQEDSAVYLCASSLETLTDTQYFGPGTRLTVL.